The 10 T cell receptor beta chains presented below share a single source sample, sequenced in a study of radiotherapy plus CTLA-4 blockade in lung cancer. Some clones are missing from TCRdb's copy, which holds only in-frame ones; the method was immunoSEQ multiplex PCR. The sample lists roughly 110,000 clones, roughly 86% occurring once. Sequencing used peripheral blood, obtained from a patient treated with radiotherapy plus ipilimumab. The source is a human donor with non-small cell lung cancer that progressed on radiotherapy plus ipilimumab. Some clones in this sample may be carry-over from other donors' samples.

This clone was seen more than once but under ten times. The genes are TRBV18 and TRBJ1-5, with 10 bases lining up with TRBD1. Germline loops: CDR1 KGHSH, CDR2 LQKENI. The CDR3 contains 16 residues. V was pared by 3 bases and J by 9 bases, with 11 bases of the junction left unmatched. The CDR3: CASSPVAGQGGWPQHF. The CDR3 DNA reads as TGTGCCAGCTCACCGGTTGCAGGACAGGGGGGATGGCCCCAGCATTTT.

The J gene is TRBJ1-1, the V gene TRBV7-3; no clear D gene. The CDR3 extends over 13 amino acids. Trimming stripped 2 bases from V and 2 bases from J, with 6 bases between. CDR1 is SGHTA, CDR2 FQGTGA, per germline. The CDR3 DNA reads TGTGCCAGCAGCTTAGCCTTAAACACTGAAGCTTTCTTT. Residues: CASSLALNTEAFF.

The chain combines TRBV18 with TRBJ1-5; no clear D gene. Between the trimmed V and J ends, which lost 2 bases and 7 bases, there was a span of 6 bases. The V gene's germline CDR1 is KGHSH and CDR2 LQKENI. The CDR3 contains 12 residues. Written as DNA, the CDR3 is TGTGCCAGCTCACCAGACGGGCAGCCCCAGCATTTT. This gives the protein CASSPDGQPQHF.

CDR3 in DNA: TGCGCCAGCCTTCCAGGGGCGAACACCGGGGAGCTGTTTTTT. Translating gives CASLPGANTGELFF. The gene calls are TRBV5-1 and TRBJ2-2; tentative D call: TRBD1 (6 bases). The CDR3 is 14 residues long. Looked up from germline, CDR1 is SGHRS and CDR2 is YFSETQ. The V end lost 7 bases, the J end lost 0 bases, and 10 bases lay between the germline ends.

CDR3: CASSDTGGTIYGYTF. CDR3 nucleotides: TGTGCCAGCAGTGACACAGGGGGGACTATCTATGGCTACACCTTC. The J gene is TRBJ1-2, the V gene TRBV28; 8 bases match TRBD1. Trimming cost V 5 bases and J 4 bases; bases outside gene matches: 9. The germline V gene has CDR1 MDHEN and CDR2 SYDVKM. The CDR3 spans 15 residues.

The chain carries TRBV7-6 and TRBJ2-5, with 8 bases lining up with TRBD2. The germline CDR1 and CDR2 sequences are SGHVS and FNYEAQ. The V segment lost 2 bases and the J segment 0 bases; nucleotides outside the gene matches: 5. This CDR3 comprises 16 residues. This chain's CDR3 is CASSLLAGGHQETQYF. The DNA for the CDR3 is TGTGCCAGCAGCTTACTGGCGGGGGGCCACCAAGAGACCCAGTACTTC. The complete variable domain, with remaining parts taken from reference TRBV7-6 and TRBJ2-5, reads GAGVSQSPRYKVTKRGQDVALRCDPISGHVSLYWYRQALGQGPEFLTYFNYEAQQDKSGLPNDRFSAERPEGSISTLTIQRTEQRDSAMYRCASSLLAGGHQETQYFGPGTRLLVL.

Only one count was recorded for this clone. V usage is TRBV4-3 and J usage is TRBJ2-1, with TRBD2 matching 11 bases. Trimming cost V 3 bases and J 2 bases; bases outside gene matches: 3. This CDR3 spans 16 amino acids. In germline, CDR1 is LGHNA, CDR2 YSLEER. The DNA for the CDR3 is TGCGCCAGCAGCCAGGCTAGCGGGGGGCCCTACAATGAGCAGTTCTTC. Amino acids: CASSQASGGPYNEQFF.

This chain links TRBV2 with TRBJ2-2, with D unresolved. Trimming took 7 bases from V and 8 from J, leaving 17 bases between them. CDR3 length equals 14 residues. CDR1 and CDR2 from the germline V gene are SNHLY and FYNNEI. The CDR3 here is CASTKPISSGELFF. The CDR3 DNA reads as TGTGCCAGCACCAAACCGATCTCCTCGGGGGAGCTGTTTTTT.

The rearrangement uses TRBV7-9 and TRBJ1-2; 7 bases are shared with TRBD1. V lost 5 bases and J lost 0; bases outside the gene matches: 9. Germline V gene sequence: CDR1 SEHNR, CDR2 FQNEAQ (reference sequence). The length of the CDR3 is 16 residues. In nucleotides, the CDR3 is TGTGCCAGCAGCACCATTAGACAGGGATCTAACTATGGCTACACCTTC. Its protein is CASSTIRQGSNYGYTF.

This rearrangement joins TRBV6-5 to TRBJ2-1, with 10 bases that match TRBD1. The V segment lost 4 bases and the J segment 15 bases; nucleotides outside the gene matches: 6. Germline CDR1 and CDR2: MNHEY and SVGAGI. This CDR3 is built from 12 residues. The CDR3 sequence is CASSSQTGGRFF. The CDR3 DNA sequence: TGTGCCAGCAGTTCCCAGACAGGGGGCCGGTTCTTC.